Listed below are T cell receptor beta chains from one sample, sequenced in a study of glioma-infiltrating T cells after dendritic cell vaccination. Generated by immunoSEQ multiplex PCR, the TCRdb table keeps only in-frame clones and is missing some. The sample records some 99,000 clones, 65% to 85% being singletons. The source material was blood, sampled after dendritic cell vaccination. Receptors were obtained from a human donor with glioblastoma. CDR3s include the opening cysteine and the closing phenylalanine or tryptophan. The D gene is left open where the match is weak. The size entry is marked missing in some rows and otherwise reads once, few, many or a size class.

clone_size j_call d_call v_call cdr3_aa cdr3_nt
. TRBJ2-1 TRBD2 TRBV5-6 CASSSLGLAGGNEQFF TGTGCCAGCAGCTCCCTAGGCCTAGCGGGGGGGAATGAGCAGTTCTTC
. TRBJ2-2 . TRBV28 CASSLQTGELFF TGTGCCAGCAGTTTGCAGACCGGGGAGCTGTTTTTT
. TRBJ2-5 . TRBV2 CASSEAGAKQYF TGTGCCAGCAGTGAAGCGGGGGCAAAGCAGTACTTC
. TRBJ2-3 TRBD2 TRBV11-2 CASSSGGGSGGTDTQYF TGTGCCAGCAGCTCTGGGGGAGGAAGCGGGGGCACAGATACGCAGTATTTT
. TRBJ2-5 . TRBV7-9 CASSLPGEGTQYF TGTGCCAGCAGCTTACCAGGGGAAGGGACCCAGTACTTC
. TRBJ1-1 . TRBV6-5 CASSSRGMNTEAFF TGTGCCAGCAGTTCCCGCGGTATGAACACTGAAGCTTTCTTT
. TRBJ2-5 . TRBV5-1 CASSLGWVERHQETQYF TGCGCCAGCAGCTTGGGTTGGGTGGAGAGACACCAAGAGACCCAGTACTTC
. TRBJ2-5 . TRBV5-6 CASTPGWREQETQYF TGTGCCAGCACCCCCGGCTGGAGAGAACAAGAGACCCAGTACTTC
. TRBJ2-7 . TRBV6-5 CAGSYSMGGLHYEQYF TGTGCCGGCAGTTACTCGATGGGTGGGCTCCACTACGAGCAGTACTTC
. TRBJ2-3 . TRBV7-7 CASSTTFTDTQYF TGTGCTAGCAGCACGACTTTCACAGATACGCAGTATTTT
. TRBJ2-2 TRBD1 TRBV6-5 CASSYSRQGFTGELFF TGTGCCAGCAGTTACTCTCGACAGGGGTTCACCGGGGAGCTGTTTTTT
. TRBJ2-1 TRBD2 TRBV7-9 CASSLSGGARGEQFF TGTGCCAGCAGCTTATCCGGGGGGGCAAGGGGTGAGCAGTTCTTC
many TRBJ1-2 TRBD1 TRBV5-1 CASSLGVQGGYGYTF TGCGCCAGCAGCCTGGGAGTGCAGGGGGGATATGGCTACACCTTC
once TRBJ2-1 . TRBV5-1 CASSYGRPNEQFF TGCGCCAGCAGCTACGGGAGACCGAATGAGCAGTTCTTC
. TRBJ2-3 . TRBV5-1 CASSLAFAGNTQYF TGCGCCAGCAGCTTGGCCTTTGCGGGAAATACGCAGTATTTT
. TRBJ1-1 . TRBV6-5 CASSLTGSLSAKAFF TGTGCCAGCAGTTTGACGGGTTCGCTAAGTGCTAAAGCTTTCTTT
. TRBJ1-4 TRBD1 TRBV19 CASSMDRLNEKLFF TGTGCCAGTAGTATGGACAGGCTGAATGAAAAACTGTTTTTT
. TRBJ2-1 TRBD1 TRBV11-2 CASSHVTGAYNEQFF TGTGCCAGCAGCCACGTGACAGGGGCTTACAATGAGCAGTTCTTC
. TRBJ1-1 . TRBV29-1 CSVRLTADTEAFF TGCAGCGTCCGACTGACTGCGGACACTGAAGCTTTCTTT
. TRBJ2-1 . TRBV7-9 CASSLAGVGSYNEQFF TGTGCCAGCAGCTTAGCAGGGGTCGGCTCCTACAATGAGCAGTTCTTC
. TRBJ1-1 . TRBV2 CASSVLRQESEAFF TGTGCCAGCAGTGTGCTGAGACAGGAGAGTGAAGCTTTCTTT
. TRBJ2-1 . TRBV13 CASSLRGGGYNEQFF TGTGCCAGCAGCTTAAGGGGGGGAGGCTACAATGAGCAGTTCTTC
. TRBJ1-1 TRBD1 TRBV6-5 CASSYATGATEAFF TGTGCCAGCAGTTACGCCACAGGGGCCACTGAAGCTTTCTTT
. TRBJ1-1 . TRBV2 CASRNQGGAFF TGTGCCAGCAGAAACCAGGGTGGAGCTTTCTTT
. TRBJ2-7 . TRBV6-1 CASSEARYSRGEQYF TGTGCCAGCAGTGAAGCGCGGTACAGTAGGGGCGAGCAGTACTTC
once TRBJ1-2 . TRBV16 CASRHRVSYGYTF TGTGCCAGCAGACACAGGGTGAGCTATGGCTACACCTTC
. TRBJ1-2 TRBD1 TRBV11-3 CASSLDGQAGINYGYTF TGTGCCAGCAGCTTAGATGGACAGGCGGGGATCAACTATGGCTACACCTTC
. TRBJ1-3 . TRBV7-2 CASTFARNTIYF TGTGCCAGCACCTTCGCGCGGAACACCATATATTTT
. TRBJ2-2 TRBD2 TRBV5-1 CASSERTSSTGELFF TGCGCCAGCAGCGAAAGGACTAGCAGCACCGGGGAGCTGTTTTTT
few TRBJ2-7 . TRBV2 CASRRSYEQYF TGTGCCAGCAGGCGCTCCTACGAGCAGTACTTC
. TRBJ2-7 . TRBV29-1 CSVGPGDTTGLEQYF TGCAGCGTTGGGCCGGGAGACACCACGGGACTCGAGCAGTACTTC
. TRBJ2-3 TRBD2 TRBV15 CATSIDPAGGPDTQYF TGTGCCACCAGCATAGATCCAGCGGGAGGGCCAGATACGCAGTATTTT
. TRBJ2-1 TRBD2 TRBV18 CASSPNSGRTNEQFF TGTGCCAGCTCACCTAATAGCGGGCGTACCAATGAGCAGTTCTTC
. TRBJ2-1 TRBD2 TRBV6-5 CASSYSTAGAYNEQFF TGTGCCAGCAGTTACTCTACAGCGGGAGCTTACAATGAGCAGTTCTTC
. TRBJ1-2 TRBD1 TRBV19 CASSIVTGGSSYGYTF TGTGCCAGTAGTATTGTGACAGGGGGGAGTAGCTATGGCTACACCTTC
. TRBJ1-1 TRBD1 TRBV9 CASSAGTGGTEAFF TGTGCCAGCAGCGCGGGTACAGGGGGCACTGAAGCTTTCTTT
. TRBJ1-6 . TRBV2 CASRQNNSPLHF TGTGCCAGCCGACAGAATAATTCACCCCTCCACTTT
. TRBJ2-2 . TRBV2 CATLQGSGGVGELFF TGTGCCACTCTACAGGGGTCAGGCGGGGTCGGGGAGCTGTTTTTT
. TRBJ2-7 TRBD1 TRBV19 CASSLTDRETYEQYF TGTGCCAGTAGTCTCACGGACAGGGAAACCTACGAGCAGTACTTC
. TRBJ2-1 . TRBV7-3 CASSLSPGSYNEQFF TGTGCCAGCAGCTTATCTCCGGGCTCCTACAATGAGCAGTTCTTC
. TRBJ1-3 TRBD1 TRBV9 CASSPGTGRGFSGNTIYF TGTGCCAGCAGCCCCGGGACAGGGAGGGGTTTCTCTGGAAACACCATATATTTT
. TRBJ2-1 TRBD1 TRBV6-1 CASSRRTGSYNEQFF TGTGCCAGCAGTCGACGGACAGGTTCTTACAATGAGCAGTTCTTC
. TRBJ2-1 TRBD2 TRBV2 CASRQAGGLSVEQFF TGTGCCAGCAGGCAAGCGGGGGGGCTATCGGTTGAGCAGTTCTTC
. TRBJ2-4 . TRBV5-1 CASSLAEAGQNIQYF TGCGCCAGCAGCTTGGCCGAGGCAGGGCAAAACATTCAGTACTTC
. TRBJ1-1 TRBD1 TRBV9 CASSAPRQGAEAFF TGTGCCAGCAGCGCTCCCCGTCAGGGGGCTGAAGCTTTCTTT
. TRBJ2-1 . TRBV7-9 CASSPDWYNEQFF TGTGCCAGCAGTCCCGACTGGTACAATGAGCAGTTCTTC
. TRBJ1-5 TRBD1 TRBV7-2 CASSFITGTVQPQHF TGTGCCAGCAGCTTCATAACCGGGACAGTTCAGCCCCAGCATTTT
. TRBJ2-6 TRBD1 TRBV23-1 CASSHHDRVGANVLTF TGCGCCAGCAGTCATCATGACAGGGTAGGAGCCAACGTCCTGACTTTC
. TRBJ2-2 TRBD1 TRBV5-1 CASSTAGTANTGELFF TGCGCCAGCAGTACAGCCGGGACAGCGAACACCGGGGAGCTGTTTTTT
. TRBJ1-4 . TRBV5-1 CASSLDVGQEKLFF TGCGCCAGCAGCTTGGATGTTGGCCAGGAAAAACTGTTTTTT